Below are 2 T cell receptor beta chains sequenced from a single sample in a study of cytomegalovirus exposure and HLA in healthy donors. In the PCR, 60 Vbeta and 13 Jbeta primers were used. Measured with immunoSEQ multiplex PCR; TCRdb has only the in-frame clones, and not every one. The data hold over 100,000 clones, with roughly 72% observed a single time. Sequencing input: PBMCs. The source of these receptors is a male donor in good health and CMV-seronegative.

The rearrangement joins TRBV19 to TRBJ2-5; D not resolved. Germline V gene sequence: CDR1 LNHDA, CDR2 SQIVND (reference sequence). The V and J ends lost 4 bases and 5 bases respectively, with 17 bases between them. The CDR3 is made up of 15 amino acids. DNA for the CDR3: TGTGCCAGTAGTAACCGACCGCTCGGGTTGGAGACCCAGTACTTC. Protein: CASSNRPLGLETQYF.

This chain joins TRBV6-1 and TRBJ1-4; D uncertain. The CDR3 totals 16 residues. V lost 3 bases and J 0 bases, leaving 11 bases between the germline ends. Germline V CDR1 and CDR2: MNHNS, SASEGT. The CDR3 DNA reads TGTGCCAGCAGTGAGGCACCCCTTGCAACTAATGAAAAACTGTTTTTT. Protein product: CASSEAPLATNEKLFF.